This T cell receptor beta chain was identified in a study of T cells in Graves' hyperthyroidism and ophthalmopathy. Authors of the study amplified TCR beta CDR3 regions from RNA transcripts. The TCR CDR3 was amplified in a first-round RT-PCR using the HTBI primer set. TCRdb reanalysed the multiplex PCR reads using MiXCR and keeps one entry per CDR3 protein. The data contain over 650,000 distinct CDR3 sequences, around 17% of them singletons. Uncontrolled infection, other autoimmune disease, pregnancy or lactation disqualified patients from enrolment. Fresh 10 ml peripheral blood yielded PBMCs. CDR3 length: 14 residues. The ends were cut back, 0 bases at V and 5 bases at J, with 10 bases in the middle. In germline, CDR1 is SGHTA, CDR2 FQGNSA. This clonotype appeared many times.

The V call is TRBV7-2, the J call TRBJ1-2; D is perhaps TRBD1 (6 bases). This TCR was sampled from a man between 18 and 35 years old with Graves' hyperthyroidism. The sequenced material came from blood. In DNA form, the CDR3 reads TGTGCCAGCAGCTTAGCGCAACAGGGATATGGCTACACCTTC. Translated: CASSLAQQGYGYTF.